This T cell receptor beta chain is from a study of spatial heterogeneity in lung cancer (dated by TCRdb to the late 2010s). Regarding the complete study: Beta-chain transcripts were consistently detected in greater numbers than alpha-chain transcripts, which likely reflects a higher abundance of beta-chain transcripts. In the raw uncorrected reads, each unique combination of TCR and UMI appeared on average more than ten times. The study quantitatively compared TCR alpha and beta repertoires across multiple tumor regions, matched nontumor lung and blood in non-small cell lung cancer. Nonsynonymous mutation counts, determined by whole-exome sequencing of tumor tissue, were related to features of the TCR repertoire. Both alpha and beta chains were TCR-sequenced in approximately 200 tumor regions, under 85 matched nontumor lung samples and around 50 PBMC samples obtained at surgery.

As to this clonotype: Its antigen remains unidentified. Per-base qualities were not stored, and no clone one base away is much larger.

Interpreted using the paper, the time point label stands for: sample taken at primary tumor resection. Whole RNA extracted from tumor and nontumor lung tissue, or from cryopreserved PBMC samples, was used for TCR sequencing without cell sorting. Donors were 72 patients with early-stage, untreated non-small cell lung cancer from the lung TRACERx cohort. Patients were selected for TCR sequencing only if sufficient RNA was available from at least two tumor regions. Cut back by 3 bases and 4 bases, the V and J ends lie 21 bases apart. The CDR3 has 18 amino acids, counting the end cysteine and phenylalanine. Only CDR3 DNA remains: 54 bases, in frame from the first base. CDR1 and CDR2, per the germline V gene, are SNHLY and FYNNEI. The receptor library was made with 5' RACE. Sequencing was carried out with a NextSeq 500. In the TCR library protocol, a unique molecular identifier was attached to each TCR cDNA molecule so that PCR and sequencing errors could be corrected. In the authors' own workflow: Decombinator tools were used for TCR identification, UMI-based error correction and CDR3 extraction. TCRs above a frequency of 2 per 1,000, corresponding to the top 1% of the tumor frequency distribution, were defined as expanded. Renyi diversity was calculated using the R vegan package after each repertoire was subsampled 100 times to 5,000 TCRs. CDR3 similarity networks were built from amino acid triplet string-kernel similarity, with CDR3s being connected when pairwise similarity was above 0.82. TCRdb reanalyzed the raw reads on its own, using fastp at Q25 for trimming and MiXCR for clone calling, and kept in-frame beta chains. Rows with a matching CDR3 protein are joined into one entry that keeps the most common DNA and genes. These V and J calls derive from TCRdb rather than the authors' analysis. The sample records approximately 81,000 distinct CDR3 sequences, roughly 12% of which are singletons. The ten largest clones capture about 4.6% of the sample.

Findings and caveats that apply to the study as a whole: Confirming at a functional level the hypothesis that regional TCRs recognize regional mutations was considered to require additional single-cell paired TCR alpha and beta sequencing. Ubiquitous expanded tumor TCRs were detected in blood more often at tumor resection than at routine follow-up.

This receptor was obtained from a male donor with early-stage non-small cell lung cancer. The chain uses TRBV2 and TRBJ2-2; the D gene is possibly TRBD2, with 6 bases matching. This sample comprised PBMCs, obtained at surgery. The nucleotide sequence reads as follows: TGTGCCAGCAGTGATCAAGAAGAGGAGGGTTTCGGCACCGGGGAGCTGTTTTTT. This yields the protein CASSDQEEEGFGTGELFF. Where the CDR3 stops, the reference TRBV2 and TRBJ2-2 genes take over; the full variable domain is EPEVTQTPSHQVTQMGQEVILRCVPISNHLYFYWYRQILGQKVEFLVSFYNNEISEKSEIFDDQFSVERPDGSNFTLKIRSTKLEDSAMYFCASSDQEEEGFGTGELFFGEGSRLTVL.